The present T cell receptor beta chain was sequenced within a study of shared clonotypes between healthy human individuals. General study results and limits: Richness estimates generally favored naive over memory subsets.

On this clone: Its target is unknown.

Assay runs were performed at deep level. 150 to 250 ng DNA, tens of thousands of T cell genomes, went into each sorted-subset replicate PCR. In the study's own analysis: ImmunoSEQ yielded junction-only sequences lacking quality scores, so filtering differed. The data were produced by immunoSEQ multiplex PCR, yet TCRdb's version contains in-frame clones alone and is incomplete. V and J calls and clone size are as listed in that table; D and trimming were resolved from the DNA. Of about 700,000 clones listed, 74% are singletons. Sequenced sample: memory CD4+ T cells sorted from blood. Documented subset: CD45RA-negative fraction. This clonotype was sampled from a woman aged 25 to 39 in good health.

CDR3 sequence reads: CAWAGAYEQYF. DNA for the CDR3: TGTGCCTGGGCAGGGGCATACGAGCAGTACTTC. The V gene is TRBV30, the J gene TRBJ2-5, with a possible D match to TRBD1 (6 bases). The J call could be wrong; TRBJ2-7 is a better fit for the DNA end. CDR3 length: 11 amino acids. Germline assignment: CDR1 GTSNPN and CDR2 SVGIG (reference sequence).